This TCR beta chain was sequenced for a study of immune characterization of retroperitoneal liposarcoma (dated by TCRdb to between 2018 and 2021). This clonotype has only one observation. Its antigen is not yet known. No much larger clonotype is one base removed from it; base qualities were not supplied. A solitary read yields weak support. From a lookup of the germline V gene, CDR1 and CDR2 are MGHRA and YSYEKL. Trimmed from V: 0 bases; trimmed from J: 8 bases; junction bases lacking a gene match: 13. Including the terminal cysteine and phenylalanine, the CDR3 comprises 18 residues. The sequence is cut down to CDR3 DNA, 54 bases in frame from base 1. Libraries were constructed by PCR. These reads were obtained on a NextSeq 500. TCRdb's own reprocessing of the public reads used fastp at Q25 and MiXCR and kept productive beta chains. All rows with the same CDR3 protein become a single entry with the most common DNA and genes. This sample comprises approximately 10,000 distinct CDR3 sequences, 26% of them detected only once. The ten largest make up 15% to 20% of the sample.

Sequenced input: blood. This TCR was recovered from a male donor with retroperitoneal liposarcoma. This chain is built from TRBV4-1 and TRBJ1-4, with 9 bases in between that match TRBD1. In nucleotides, the sequence is TGCGCCAGCAGCCAAGATTCGGGATGGACAGGGGAGGGCGAAAAACTGTTTTTT. Its translation is CASSQDSGWTGEGEKLFF.